The 27 T cell receptor beta chains below come from one sample, sequenced in a study of blood T cell repertoires in COVID-19. Repertoires were generated with immunoSEQ multiplex PCR, while TCRdb's copy carries only in-frame clones and drops some. Of more than 150,000 clones detected, more than 80% appear once; the ten largest clones hold 10% to 15%. Sequencing was performed on peripheral blood. These receptors were taken from a woman of 80 years or more with COVID-19, enrolled during active disease.

This clone was seen once. The chain combines TRBV20-1 with TRBJ2-7; D gene uncertain. V lost 2 bases, J lost 1 base, and 3 bases lay in between. The CDR3 loop spans 11 amino acids. Germline loops: CDR1 DFQATT, CDR2 SNEGSKA (reference sequence). CDR3 region: CSARYSYEQYF. CDR3 in DNA: TGCAGTGCTAGATATTCCTACGAGCAGTACTTC.

V gene TRBV6-4 combines with J gene TRBJ2-5, with TRBD2 matching 8 bases. CDR1 and CDR2 (germline): MRHNA, SNTAGT. CDR3 length: 15 residues. Germline trimming cut 4 bases from V and 5 bases from J; bases unmatched to any gene: 9. The CDR3 DNA follows: TGTGCCAGCAGTGGGGTGACTAGCGCTAGGGAGACCCAGTACTTC. It translates to CASSGVTSARETQYF.

This chain joins TRBV10-3 and TRBJ2-3; 15 bases match TRBD2. Per germline, CDR1 ENHRY and CDR2 SYGVKD. After removal of 0 bases from V and 2 bases from J, the junction contained 9 bases not matched to a gene. The CDR3 spans 20 residues. This CDR3 is CAISESTAGLAGGPTDTQYF. The DNA of the CDR3 is TGTGCCATCAGTGAGTCTACTGCGGGACTAGCGGGGGGACCCACAGATACGCAGTATTTT.

The J gene is TRBJ1-3, the V gene TRBV29-1; no definite D call. The CDR3 is 13 residues long. With 7 bases removed from V and 0 bases from J, the gap between germline ends came to 10 bases. Germline V gene lookup returns CDR1 SQVTM and CDR2 ANQGSEA. The DNA for the CDR3 is TGCAGCGCCATGAAGAGCTCTGGAAACACCATATATTTT. It yields the protein CSAMKSSGNTIYF.

This clone was detected a few times. The rearrangement links TRBV27 to TRBJ2-1, with D maybe TRBD2 (5 bases). The length of the CDR3 is 16 residues. V dropped 2 bases and J dropped 1 base, with 12 bases sitting between them. The germline CDR1 and CDR2 sequences are MNHEY and SMNVEV (reference sequence). The CDR3 here is CASSLAAGESYNEQFF. DNA for the CDR3: TGTGCCAGCAGTTTAGCTGCGGGTGAATCCTACAATGAGCAGTTCTTC.

This clone appeared a few times. DNA for the CDR3: TGCAGTGCTGCACTCGCCTTGGGCTACACCTTC. This translates into CSAALALGYTF. The genes are TRBV20-1 and TRBJ1-2, with D unresolved. This CDR3 is built from 11 residues. The V end was cut by 5 bases, the J end by 8 bases, with 12 bases between. Germline lookup yields CDR1 DFQATT and CDR2 SNEGSKA (reference sequence).

V gene TRBV7-8 combines with J gene TRBJ2-1; 13 bases are shared with TRBD2. The V segment lost 5 bases and the J segment 5 bases; nucleotides outside the gene matches: 6. CDR1 and CDR2 from the germline V gene are SGHVS and FQNEAQ. The CDR3 is made up of 16 amino acids. Written as DNA, the CDR3 is TGTGCCAGCAGCCCGACCGGGACTAGCGGGGACAATGAGCAGTTCTTC. Translation: CASSPTGTSGDNEQFF.

This chain joins TRBV24-1 and TRBJ1-2; no clear D. The germline gives CDR1 KGHDR, CDR2 SFDVKD. The CDR3 consists of 13 residues. Trimming took off 1 base at V and 8 bases at J, with 10 bases between the two ends. In nucleotides, the CDR3 is TGTGCCACCAGTGATTTTGAAAGAGGAGGCTACACCTTC. Its translation is CATSDFERGGYTF.

V gene TRBV5-4 combines with J gene TRBJ2-5, with 9 bases matching TRBD1. V trimming: 4 bases; J trimming: 5 bases; junction bases outside the gene matches: 3. Germline CDR1 SGHNT, CDR2 YYREEE (reference sequence). This CDR3 spans 13 amino acids. The CDR3 is CASSAGQGETQYF. DNA for the CDR3: TGTGCCAGCAGCGCCGGACAGGGGGAGACCCAGTACTTC.

The chain recombines TRBV5-1 with TRBJ2-1; D gene ambiguous. CDR1 is SGHRS, CDR2 YFSETQ, per germline. The ends were cut back, 0 bases at V and 4 bases at J, with 11 bases in the middle. This CDR3 region has 15 residues. CDR3 in DNA: TGCGCCAGCAGCTTGGGGGCCGGCTCGTACAATGAGCAGTTCTTC. Encoded protein: CASSLGAGSYNEQFF.

This clone was seen a single time. The chain couples TRBV11-2 to TRBJ2-3; 7 bases fit TRBD1. Germline assignment: CDR1 SGHAT and CDR2 FQNNGV. Trimming removed 1 base from V and 6 bases from J; junction bases left unmatched: 7. This CDR3 has 15 amino acids. The CDR3 region is CASSLVGTGADTQYF. The DNA of the CDR3 is TGTGCCAGCAGCTTAGTGGGTACAGGGGCTGATACGCAGTATTTT. Using reference TRBV11-2 and TRBJ2-3 for the parts outside the CDR3, the full variable domain is EAGVAQSPRYKIIEKRQSVAFWCNPISGHATLYWYQQILGQGPKLLIQFQNNGVVDDSQLPKDRFSAERLKGVDSTLKIQPAKLEDSAVYLCASSLVGTGADTQYFGPGTRLTVL.

The rearrangement uses TRBV11-2 and TRBJ1-2; the D gene is possibly TRBD1 (6 bases). Trimming took off 5 bases at V and 4 bases at J, with 14 bases between the two ends. CDR1 and CDR2 (germline): SGHAT, FQNNGV. The CDR3 is 14 residues long. The CDR3 region is CASSLGGAGYGYTF. The CDR3 DNA reads TGTGCCAGCAGCCTTGGGGGCGCTGGCTATGGCTACACCTTC.

This clone came up once. This chain joins TRBV10-3 and TRBJ1-1, with 9 nucleotides matching TRBD1. Per germline, CDR1 ENHRY and CDR2 SYGVKD. The length of the CDR3 is 14 residues. The J segment lost 1 base and the V segment lost 7 bases, leaving 4 bases of the junction unmatched. CDR3 coding DNA: TGTGCCATCAACCCGACAGGGGGGAACACTGAAGCTTTCTTT. Residues: CAINPTGGNTEAFF.

The rearrangement links TRBV6-1 to TRBJ1-5; D gene unclear. This CDR3 contains 12 residues. V lost 2 bases to trimming and J lost 6 bases, with 5 bases between them. The germline gives CDR1 MNHNS, CDR2 SASEGT. CDR3 amino acids: CASSEHGQPQHF. CDR3 coding DNA: TGTGCCAGCAGTGAACACGGTCAGCCCCAGCATTTT.

The chain is built from TRBV7-9 and TRBJ2-1, with 8 nucleotides matching TRBD2. Germline CDR1 reads SEHNR; CDR2 reads FQNEAQ (reference sequence). This CDR3 is built from 17 residues. With 1 base clipped from V and 0 bases from J, the junction kept 5 bases outside the gene matches. The CDR3 is CASSLGGGPSSYNEQFF. The CDR3 coding sequence is TGTGCCAGCAGCTTAGGCGGGGGGCCCAGCTCCTACAATGAGCAGTTCTTC.

The genes are TRBV11-3 and TRBJ2-1; TRBD2 matches 8 bases. The CDR3 loop spans 16 amino acids. Trimming took 1 base from V and 4 from J; bases not matched to a gene: 6. Germline V CDR1 and CDR2: SGHNT, YENEEA. CDR3 sequence: CASSLGGGGYYNEQFF. CDR3 coding DNA: TGTGCCAGCAGCTTAGGCGGCGGGGGGTATTACAATGAGCAGTTCTTC.

The chain has TRBV15 and TRBJ2-6, with a weak D call TRBD2 (7 bases). The CDR3 is 16 residues long. V gave up 8 bases and J gave up 1 base, with 15 bases separating them. Germline CDR1 is LNHNV and CDR2 is YYDKDF (reference sequence). In DNA, the CDR3 is TGTGCCACCGGTCGGGGGGCGTTTTCTGGGGCCAACGTCCTGACTTTC. Translated, it gives CATGRGAFSGANVLTF.

The rearrangement links TRBV15 to TRBJ2-1, with 8 bases that match TRBD1. The junction had 3 bases not matched to a gene; V was cut back by 0 bases and J by 8 bases. The CDR3 loop spans 14 amino acids. Germline V gene sequence: CDR1 LNHNV, CDR2 YYDKDF (reference sequence). CDR3: CATSRDRGRHEQFF. CDR3 coding DNA: TGTGCCACCAGCAGAGACAGGGGGCGGCATGAGCAGTTCTTC.

The J gene is TRBJ2-5, the V gene TRBV7-9; D is possibly TRBD2 (5 bases). Trimming left V 5 bases short and J 2 bases short, with 15 bases between. The CDR3 loop spans 15 amino acids. Germline V lookup: CDR1 SEHNR, CDR2 FQNEAQ (reference sequence). CDR3 DNA: TGTGCCAGCAGCCCGCCACGGGGAGTTCAAGAGACCCAGTACTTC. It specifies CASSPPRGVQETQYF.

This chain connects TRBV2 to TRBJ1-5, with 7 bases that match TRBD1. V gave up 5 bases and J gave up 13 bases; unmatched junction bases: 11. CDR1 is SNHLY and CDR2 is FYNNEI in the germline V gene. The CDR3 consists of 13 residues. Here the CDR3 reads CASSTDGRGSQHF. In DNA, the CDR3 is TGTGCCAGCAGTACCGATGGCAGGGGGTCGCAGCATTTT.

The J gene is TRBJ1-2, the V gene TRBV7-9; D possibly corresponds to TRBD1 (6 bases). This CDR3 comprises 14 residues. Between the trimmed V and J ends, which lost 8 bases and 4 bases, there was a span of 17 bases. The germline V gene encodes CDR1 SEHNR and CDR2 FQNEAQ (reference sequence). This CDR3 reads CASERDTPLYGYTF. For the CDR3, the DNA is TGTGCCAGCGAACGGGACACTCCTCTCTATGGCTACACCTTC.

V gene TRBV3-1 (or the pseudogene TRBV3-2) combines with J gene TRBJ2-7, with a weak D call TRBD1 (6 bases). The CDR3 is 16 residues long. V was trimmed by 4 bases and J by 1 base, leaving 17 bases between them. CDR1 is LGHDT, CDR2 YNNKEL, per germline (reference sequence). The CDR3 DNA reads TGTGCCAGCAGCCCCCGAGACAGGACCCTATCCTACGAGCAGTACTTC. Translated: CASSPRDRTLSYEQYF.

The chain recombines TRBV7-9 with TRBJ2-2; 13 nucleotides match TRBD2. The CDR3 consists of 18 residues. Germline CDR1 is SEHNR and CDR2 is FQNEAQ (reference sequence). V lost 11 bases, J lost 1 base, and 13 bases stayed unmatched. Here the CDR3 reads CAVRGTRTSGRNTGELFF. The DNA of the CDR3 is TGTGCCGTTAGAGGGACCAGGACTAGCGGGAGGAACACCGGGGAGCTGTTTTTT.

This clone was seen only a few times. The chain joins TRBV12-5 to TRBJ1-6; possibly TRBD1 for D (6 bases). Trimming removed 1 base at V and 10 bases at J, with 17 bases between. Germline V gene lookup returns CDR1 LGHNT and CDR2 FRNRAP. There are 16 residues in the CDR3. CDR3 sequence: CASGLGPGGGRSPLHF. CDR3 bases: TGTGCTAGTGGTTTGGGACCCGGGGGGGGCAGATCACCCCTCCACTTT.

This chain links TRBV9 with TRBJ1-1, with D possibly being TRBD1 (6 bases). The germline CDR1 and CDR2 sequences are SGDLS and YYNGEE. Between the trimmed V and J ends, which lost 1 base and 5 bases, there was a span of 12 bases. The CDR3 extends over 14 amino acids. The CDR3 is CASSVIGGDTEAFF. CDR3 sequence (DNA): TGTGCCAGCAGCGTAATAGGGGGTGATACTGAAGCTTTCTTT.

CDR3 sequence: CASSQDWGGSFTGELFF. The CDR3, as DNA: TGTGCCAGCAGCCAAGATTGGGGCGGGAGTTTCACCGGGGAGCTGTTTTTT. The V and J genes are TRBV14 and TRBJ2-2, with 7 bases that match TRBD2. CDR3 length: 17 amino acids. CDR1 SGHDN and CDR2 FVKESK come from the germline V gene. V shed 0 bases and J 4 bases; nucleotides not matched to a gene: 8.

This chain uses TRBV18 with TRBJ2-2; possibly TRBD1 for D (5 bases). V lost 4 bases, J lost 2 bases, and 17 bases lay in between. The CDR3 is made up of 17 amino acids. Germline values: CDR1 KGHSH, CDR2 LQKENI. The CDR3 protein is CASSQAGDRFNTGELFF. The CDR3 region has the DNA TGTGCCAGCTCACAGGCCGGAGACAGATTCAACACCGGGGAGCTGTTTTTT. The complete variable domain, with remaining parts taken from reference TRBV18 and TRBJ2-2, reads NAGVMQNPRHLVRRRGQEARLRCSPMKGHSHVYWYRQLPEEGLKFMVYLQKENIIDESGMPKERFSAEFPKEGPSILRIQQVVRGDSAAYFCASSQAGDRFNTGELFFGEGSRLTVL.